The entry below gives a single TCR beta chain sequence along with its context. This clonotype was observed at least ten times. This clone's antigen is unknown. No per-base quality is available; no much larger clone lies one base away. The sample belongs to a study of T-cell reconstitution after alpha-beta-depleted transplantation in children (dated by TCRdb to 2016 to 2018). For the study in its entirety: Using TCR repertoire profiling, the study followed T-cell immune reconstitution in a quantitative way in children after TCRalphabeta/CD19-depleted allogeneic hematopoietic cell transplantation.

This sample's treatment or condition label indicates: allogeneic hematopoietic cell transplantation with graft depleted of TCRalphabeta T cells and CD19 B cells. TCRalphabeta/CD19-depleted allogeneic hematopoietic cell grafts were given to the transplant recipients, all of whom were children. The research as a whole found: The apparently early alphabetaT-cell count recovery about two months after transplant was reportedly dependent on only several hundred rapidly expanded clones derived from non-depleted graft cells. Over subsequent months, a decline in hyperexpanded clone frequencies was noted, and after one year, T-cell counts and TCRbeta diversity were mostly ascribed to newly produced T cells. In some patients, the high TCRbeta diversity seen at day 60 was put down to recipient T cells and intrathymic progenitors that had survived conditioning.

Library generation was performed with PCR. TCRdb shows the sequencer as Illumina HiSeq 2500. To normalize quantification of the TCRbeta repertoire, the TCR libraries were built with molecular barcoding that relied on unique molecular identifiers. TCRdb reprocessing: public reads trimmed at Q25 with fastp, clones called with MiXCR, in-frame beta chains kept. Under each unique CDR3 protein, matching rows form one entry showing the most common genes and DNA. For this sample there are about 600,000 distinct CDR3 sequences; about 23% appear just once. The ten most abundant clones make up 11% to 15% of the sample. Measured from the cysteine to the phenylalanine, the CDR3 is 10 residues long. This entry keeps only the CDR3 DNA: 30 bases, framed from base 1. Via the germline V gene (reference sequence), CDR1 is DFQATT and CDR2 SNEGSKA.

The V gene is TRBV20-1 and the J gene is TRBJ2-1, with no confident D gene call. Material: PBMCs, mostly from graft donor cells, obtained 360 days after TCRalphabeta/CD19-depleted stem cell transplant. This sequence was found in a boy younger than two who had a stem cell transplant for acute myeloid leukemia, so the T cells may come from the graft donor. The DNA sequence follows: TGCAGCGCGGTCGACAATGAGCAGTTCTTC. It translates to CSAVDNEQFF.